This passage covers 20 T cell receptor beta chains from one sample sequenced in a study of T cell changes during pregnancy in multiple sclerosis (dated 2019 in TCRdb). Receptor libraries were prepared by the immunoSEQ multiplex PCR assay. TCRdb stores this immuneACCESS table with in-frame sequences only. Part of the clones is absent; in the studies checked, under half of the shortfall reflects unresolved V genes, and no reason is known for the rest. The sample contains over 90,000 clones, less than 95% of them found a single time. Approximately 0.9% of the sample goes to the ten largest clones. This material consisted of peripheral blood, taken before pregnancy. These receptors came from a female donor with multiple sclerosis, enrolled in a pregnancy study.

The chain links TRBV5-1 to TRBJ1-2, with D perhaps matching TRBD1 (5 bases). The germline V gene has CDR1 SGHRS and CDR2 YFSETQ. This CDR3 spans 14 amino acids. V dropped 6 bases and J dropped 7 bases, with 19 bases sitting between them. The CDR3 DNA reads as TGCGCCAGCACCCATTCAGGGATTAATAGTGGCTACACCTTC. Protein sequence: CASTHSGINSGYTF. Full variable domain (outside the CDR3, taken from reference TRBV5-1 and TRBJ1-2): KAGVTQTPRYLIKTRGQQVTLSCSPISGHRSVSWYQQTPGQGLQFLFEYFSETQRNKGNFPGRFSGRQFSNSRSEMNVSTLELGDSALYLCASTHSGINSGYTFGSGTRLTVV.

This clone came up a few times. This rearrangement joins TRBV5-4 to TRBJ1-1, with 7 bases that match TRBD1. Germline lookup yields CDR1 SGHNT and CDR2 YYREEE (reference sequence). This CDR3 comprises 15 residues. The ends lost 3 bases at V and 0 bases at J; junction bases unmatched: 5. The CDR3 DNA sequence: TGTGCCAGCAGCTACCCAGGGGGGATGAACACTGAAGCTTTCTTT. It is translated as CASSYPGGMNTEAFF.

This clone was counted once. This chain links TRBV2 with TRBJ2-1; D unresolved. Trimming removed 6 bases from V and 0 bases from J, with 9 bases in between. In germline, CDR1 is SNHLY, CDR2 FYNNEI. The CDR3 covers 14 residues. CDR3 sequence: CASSDTSSYNEQFF. As DNA, the CDR3 is TGTGCCAGCAGCGACACGAGCTCCTACAATGAGCAGTTCTTC.

The chain couples TRBV10-3 to TRBJ2-2; a possible D gene is TRBD1 (5 bases). With 9 bases removed from V and 7 bases from J, the gap between germline ends came to 9 bases. The germline V gene encodes CDR1 ENHRY and CDR2 SYGVKD. CDR3 length: 11 amino acids. This chain's CDR3 is CAIPRGGELFF. As DNA, the CDR3 is TGTGCCATTCCAAGGGGCGGGGAGCTGTTTTTT.

The chain carries TRBV5-5 and TRBJ2-7; D might be TRBD2 (6 bases). The CDR3 extends over 14 amino acids. Between the trimmed V and J ends, which lost 1 base and 5 bases, there was a span of 13 bases. Germline V gene lookup returns CDR1 SGHKS and CDR2 YYEKEE (reference sequence). The CDR3 DNA is TGTGCCAGCAGCTTGCCGGGTCTAGCGAACGAGCAGTACTTC. It translates to CASSLPGLANEQYF.

The V and J genes are TRBV6-5 and TRBJ2-1; possibly TRBD2 for D (6 bases). This CDR3 contains 12 residues. V was shortened by 2 bases and J by 10 bases, with 9 bases between the two germline ends. CDR1 MNHEY and CDR2 SVGAGI come from the germline V gene. CDR3 loop: CASSYAGWEQFF. The CDR3 DNA reads as TGTGCCAGCAGTTACGCGGGATGGGAGCAGTTCTTC.

The J gene is TRBJ2-7, the V gene TRBV6-1; 7 bases agree with TRBD2. Germline CDR1 is MNHNS and CDR2 is SASEGT. The CDR3 is 15 residues long. V trimming: 6 bases; J trimming: 5 bases; junction bases outside the gene matches: 13. The CDR3 is CASRYSGLVGDEQYF. The CDR3 bases are TGTGCCAGCAGGTATTCCGGACTAGTCGGAGACGAGCAGTACTTC.

The V and J genes are TRBV7-9 and TRBJ2-7; 10 bases fit TRBD1. CDR3 size: 17 residues. Germline CDR1 reads SEHNR; CDR2 reads FQNEAQ (reference sequence). Trimming removed 4 bases from V and 1 base from J; junction bases left unmatched: 10. The CDR3 protein is CASSSANGQGGSYEQYF. CDR3 nucleotides: TGTGCCAGCAGCTCAGCTAACGGACAGGGGGGTTCCTACGAGCAGTACTTC.

The rearrangement links TRBV7-2 to TRBJ2-2, with D possibly TRBD1 on 5 matching bases. Germline V CDR1 and CDR2: SGHTA, FQGNSA. Trimming removed 1 base at V and 4 bases at J, with 13 bases between. The CDR3 contains 16 residues. CDR3 sequence (DNA): TGTGCCAGCAGCTTAGGCGGCAGGGTTATCACCGGGGAGCTGTTTTTT. Amino acid sequence: CASSLGGRVITGELFF.

V gene TRBV5-1 combines with J gene TRBJ1-2, with 7 bases aligning to TRBD1. Germline V gene data show CDR1 as SGHRS and CDR2 as YFSETQ. V lost 4 bases to trimming and J lost 5 bases; unmatched junction nucleotides: 8. The length of the CDR3 is 14 residues. DNA of the CDR3: TGCGCCAGCAGCCCCCCGGGACAGCTTTATGGCTACACCTTC. It translates to CASSPPGQLYGYTF.

The gene calls are TRBV18 and TRBJ2-7; the D is unclear. This CDR3 has 13 residues. V lost 2 bases and J lost 4, with 9 bases in between. Per germline, CDR1 KGHSH and CDR2 LQKENI. CDR3 protein: CASSPDPGYEQYF. As DNA, the CDR3 is TGTGCCAGCTCACCAGACCCGGGTTACGAGCAGTACTTC.

The chain joins TRBV6-1 to TRBJ2-3; tentatively, D is TRBD1 (6 bases). The CDR3 consists of 13 residues. The germline gives CDR1 MNHNS, CDR2 SASEGT. V was cut by 4 bases and J by 6 bases, with 11 bases left in between. The DNA of the CDR3 is TGTGCCAGCAGTGTCGTGAGGGGGGATACGCAGTATTTT. Residues: CASSVVRGDTQYF.

This rearrangement joins TRBV18 to TRBJ1-1, with 11 bases identical to TRBD1. Germline-derived CDR1 and CDR2 are KGHSH and LQKENI. The CDR3 contains 15 residues. V gave up 3 bases and J gave up 8 bases; unmatched junction bases: 8. CDR3 sequence: CASSPLTGTGGEAFF. The CDR3 nucleotides read TGTGCCAGCTCACCTTTGACCGGGACAGGGGGAGAAGCTTTCTTT.

The V and J genes are TRBV5-1 and TRBJ1-2, with D possibly TRBD1 on 6 matching bases. CDR1 and CDR2 (germline): SGHRS, YFSETQ. The CDR3 runs to 14 residues. V lost 0 bases and J 8 bases, leaving 14 bases between the germline ends. This chain's CDR3 is CASSLAGQGPGYTF. CDR3 bases: TGCGCCAGCAGCTTGGCGGGTCAGGGGCCGGGCTACACCTTC.

This chain uses TRBV5-4 with TRBJ2-5; D gene ambiguous. With 0 bases removed from V and 0 bases from J, the gap between germline ends came to 9 bases. CDR3 length: 15 amino acids. Germline-derived CDR1 and CDR2 are SGHNT and YYREEE (reference sequence). Written as DNA, the CDR3 is TGTGCCAGCAGCTTGGAAGAGCATTACCAAGAGACCCAGTACTTC. Translating gives CASSLEEHYQETQYF.

V gene TRBV28 combines with J gene TRBJ2-2, with D possibly matching TRBD1 (6 bases). Germline V gives CDR1 MDHEN, CDR2 SYDVKM. With 8 bases removed from V and 1 base from J, the gap between germline ends came to 11 bases. The length of the CDR3 is 14 residues. The DNA of the CDR3 is TGTGCCAGCGACAGGAACCAGAACACCGGGGAGCTGTTTTTT. Residues: CASDRNQNTGELFF.

The rearrangement uses TRBV28 and TRBJ1-5; TRBD1 is a possible D gene (6 bases). The ends were cut back, 2 bases at V and 7 bases at J, with 9 bases in the middle. CDR3 size: 13 residues. Germline CDR1 reads MDHEN; CDR2 reads SYDVKM. The chain's CDR3 is CASSLQGFQPQHF. The CDR3 nucleotides read TGTGCCAGCAGTTTACAGGGGTTCCAGCCCCAGCATTTT.

V usage is TRBV10-2 and J usage is TRBJ2-1; TRBD2 aligns across 9 bases. V lost 2 bases to trimming and J lost 1 base; unmatched junction nucleotides: 15. The CDR3 has 20 amino acids. Germline values: CDR1 WSHSY, CDR2 SAAADI. This CDR3 is CASSEKRLGAGGPSYNEQFF. The CDR3 DNA reads TGCGCCAGCAGTGAGAAGCGACTAGGAGCGGGAGGCCCTTCCTACAATGAGCAGTTCTTC.

The DNA for the CDR3 is TGTGCCAGTAGTTTCCACAGGGAGAACACTGAAGCTTTCTTT. Translation: CASSFHRENTEAFF. V is TRBV19 and J is TRBJ1-1; D possibly corresponds to TRBD1 (6 bases). Trimming shortened V by 5 bases and J by 1 base, and 11 bases separated the two germline ends. This CDR3 is built from 14 residues. Germline values: CDR1 LNHDA, CDR2 SQIVND (reference sequence).

The J gene is TRBJ2-1, the V gene TRBV15; the match to TRBD2 covers 10 bases. J lost 8 bases, V lost 1 base, and 5 bases had no gene match. There are 15 residues in the CDR3. Per germline, CDR1 LNHNV and CDR2 YYDKDF (reference sequence). The CDR3 DNA sequence: TGTGCCACCAGCAGAGCAGCGGGGGGGCCCGATGAGCAGTTCTTC. Translated, it gives CATSRAAGGPDEQFF.